This is a list of T cell receptor beta chains from one sample in a study of PD-1 blockade in classical Hodgkin lymphoma. Profiled with immunoSEQ multiplex PCR; TCRdb holds only in-frame clones, not every one. Among approximately 30,000 clones listed, 70% to 80% were seen once. Material: CD4+ T cells from blood, obtained at baseline. These TCRs come from a human donor with classical Hodgkin lymphoma. Both conserved end residues are part of each CDR3. Fields, in order: V gene, D gene, clone size, J gene, CDR3 DNA, CDR3 protein. The D gene is left open where the match is weak. Part of the rows lack a size; the others show once, few, many or a class for expanded clones.

TRBV11-2	NA	few	TRBJ1-1	TGTGCCAGCAGCTTCCTAGGCACTGAAGCTTTCTTT	CASSFLGTEAFF
TRBV18	NA	NA	TRBJ1-2	TGTGCCAGCTCACCTTCCGCAGCTCGACAGTTTAACTATGGCTACACCTTC	CASSPSAARQFNYGYTF
TRBV6-5	NA	NA	TRBJ1-5	TGTGCCAGTGGGCCCGGGAATTCTGTCGGGCCCCAGCATTTT	CASGPGNSVGPQHF
TRBV5-5	NA	NA	TRBJ2-1	TGTGCCAGCAGCTTCATAAGGGGAGTTGATGAGCAGTTCTTC	CASSFIRGVDEQFF
TRBV29-1	NA	NA	TRBJ2-7	TGCAGCGTCTCGAAGGGTACCCACGAGCAGTACTTC	CSVSKGTHEQYF
TRBV30	TRBD1	NA	TRBJ1-3	TGTGCCTGGAGGGACAGGGACGGCTCTGGAAACACCATATATTTT	CAWRDRDGSGNTIYF
TRBV5-1	TRBD2	once	TRBJ2-7	TGCGCCAGCAGCCCCTGGTCTAGCGGGGGGACTTACGAGCAGTACTTC	CASSPWSSGGTYEQYF
TRBV30	NA	NA	TRBJ2-3	TGTGCCTGGAATCGGCGGGATACGCAGTATTTT	CAWNRRDTQYF
TRBV6-6	TRBD1	NA	TRBJ1-1	TGTGCCAGCACCCTCGACAGGGGTGCCGCCACTGAAGCTTTCTTT	CASTLDRGAATEAFF
TRBV7-2	NA	NA	TRBJ2-1	TGTGCCAGCAGGCCGCTGGGGAATGAGCAGTTCTTC	CASRPLGNEQFF
TRBV5-4	NA	NA	TRBJ2-5	TGTGCCAGCAGGCCTGACAGGATGGAGACCCAGTACTTC	CASRPDRMETQYF
TRBV5-1	NA	NA	TRBJ2-3	TGCGCCAGCACCATTCCTAGCACAGATACGCAGTATTTT	CASTIPSTDTQYF
TRBV13	NA	NA	TRBJ2-7	TGTGCCAGCAGCCCAACGATGTCCTACGAGCAGTACTTC	CASSPTMSYEQYF
TRBV19	NA	once	TRBJ1-5	TGTGCCAGTAGTATAGATCTTGGGCAGGGGTTTTGGCAGCCCCAGCATTTT	CASSIDLGQGFWQPQHF
TRBV7-2	NA	NA	TRBJ2-7	TGTGCCAGCAGCTTAGTTTCTGGGGAGCAGTACTTC	CASSLVSGEQYF
TRBV30	NA	few	TRBJ1-2	TGTGCCTGGAGCTTAGTTAACTATGGCTACACCTTC	CAWSLVNYGYTF
TRBV29-1	NA	NA	TRBJ2-1	TGCAGCGTTGAGGTCGGGCAACTTCTCAATGAGCAGTTCTTC	CSVEVGQLLNEQFF
TRBV11-2	NA	NA	TRBJ2-3	TGTGCCAGCAGCTCAGGGACTGGCCTTGCTACGCAGTATTTT	CASSSGTGLATQYF
TRBV5-8	NA	NA	TRBJ1-2	TGTGCCAGCAGCCGGTCCCGACCCCATGGCTACACCTTC	CASSRSRPHGYTF
TRBV5-1	NA	once	TRBJ2-2	TGCGCCAGCAGCTTGGGGGCCGGGGGCTTGAACACCGGGGAGCTGTTTTTT	CASSLGAGGLNTGELFF
TRBV7-2	TRBD1	once	TRBJ1-1	TGTGCCAGCAGCCCAAGACGGGACAGCGGCCCTGAAGCTTTCTTT	CASSPRRDSGPEAFF
TRBV6-5	NA	once	TRBJ2-7	TGTGCCAGCAGTTACCAGGCAGGCGATCTTTACGAGCAGTACTTC	CASSYQAGDLYEQYF
TRBV2	NA	NA	TRBJ2-2	TGTGCCAGCAGTGTGCTAGTCAGTACCGGGGAGCTGTTTTTT	CASSVLVSTGELFF
TRBV29-1	NA	few	TRBJ1-1	TGCAGCGTTGATGGGACGAACACTGAAGCTTTCTTT	CSVDGTNTEAFF
TRBV7-2	NA	NA	TRBJ2-7	TGTGCCAGCAGCTCCGAACAGGTAACCTCCTACGAGCAGTACTTC	CASSSEQVTSYEQYF
TRBV4-1	NA	NA	TRBJ2-7	TGCGCCAGCAGCCAGGGCTACACAGCGAGCTCCTACGAGCAGTACTTC	CASSQGYTASSYEQYF
TRBV30	NA	NA	TRBJ1-1	TGTGCCTGGAGTGGAGGGGCGTTGAACACTGAAGCTTTCTTT	CAWSGGALNTEAFF
TRBV7-8	NA	NA	TRBJ1-1	TGTGCCAGCAGCGAGGACAGGAACACTGAAGCTTTCTTT	CASSEDRNTEAFF
TRBV30	TRBD1	NA	TRBJ1-2	TGTGCCTGGAGTCAACAGGGGGCGGGTTATGGCTACACCTTC	CAWSQQGAGYGYTF
TRBV5-1	TRBD1	NA	TRBJ2-1	TGCGCCAGCCAGGGACAGGGGTATTACAATGAGCAGTTCTTC	CASQGQGYYNEQFF
TRBV2	NA	NA	TRBJ2-7	TGTGCCAGCAGTGAGGGGGAAGACTACGAGCAGTACTTC	CASSEGEDYEQYF
TRBV7-6	TRBD1	NA	TRBJ1-4	TGTGCCAGCAGTCAACCGGGACAGGGTTCAGGAAAACTGTTTTTT	CASSQPGQGSGKLFF
TRBV25-1	NA	NA	TRBJ1-1	TGTGCCAGCACCCGGACCGATCGGGAAGCTTTCTTT	CASTRTDREAFF
TRBV28	NA	NA	TRBJ1-5	TGTGCCAGCAGTTACGAACAGCACAATCAGCCCCAGCATTTT	CASSYEQHNQPQHF
TRBV29-1	NA	NA	TRBJ2-7	TGCAGCGTTGAACGGGCAGGGAGGAACGAGCAGTACTTC	CSVERAGRNEQYF
TRBV6-5	NA	NA	TRBJ1-1	TGTGCCAGCAGTTATTTAACGGAACCGAACACTGAAGCTTTCTTT	CASSYLTEPNTEAFF
TRBV9	TRBD2	NA	TRBJ2-1	TGTGCCAGCAGCGGGGGAGCGGGGGCGTCCTACAATGAGCAGTTCTTC	CASSGGAGASYNEQFF
TRBV10-1	TRBD1	NA	TRBJ2-1	TGCGCCAGCAGTGAGAATTCCGGGACAGGGCTGTTCTTC	CASSENSGTGLFF
TRBV15	NA	NA	TRBJ2-1	TGTGCCACCACCCCTCTTGACTACAATGAGCAGTTCTTC	CATTPLDYNEQFF
TRBV7-9	TRBD1	NA	TRBJ2-3	TGTGCCAGCAGCCCCCGGACAGGGGGCCGGGATGGGACAGATACGCAGTATTTT	CASSPRTGGRDGTDTQYF
TRBV27	TRBD2	NA	TRBJ2-3	TGTGCCAGCAGTTTATCATTAGCGGGGGGACGCACAGATACGCAGTATTTT	CASSLSLAGGRTDTQYF
TRBV28	NA	NA	TRBJ1-2	TGTGCCAGCAGACTACAGGGTCGCGTCTATGGCTACACCTTC	CASRLQGRVYGYTF
TRBV7-2	TRBD2	NA	TRBJ2-3	TGTGCCAGCAGCTCTGCGGGGGGGGACACAGATACGCAGTATTTT	CASSSAGGDTDTQYF
TRBV7-2	NA	once	TRBJ1-4	TGTGCCAGCAGCTCCCGTCGGGAGGGGTTTCAGCAGGTTTTT	CASSSRREGFQQVF
TRBV27	TRBD1	NA	TRBJ2-1	TGTGCCAGCAGTTTACGCCGACAGGGGGCAATGAGTGGCAATGAGCAGTTCTTC	CASSLRRQGAMSGNEQFF
TRBV19	NA	NA	TRBJ2-1	TGTGCCAGTAGTATAGATTGGAGGAGCCTGCCCGAGCAGTTCTTC	CASSIDWRSLPEQFF
TRBV30	NA	NA	TRBJ1-4	TGTGCCTGGAGTGTACTGAACAGGGCCGTTGCAACTAATGAAAAACTGTTTTTT	CAWSVLNRAVATNEKLFF
TRBV29-1	NA	NA	TRBJ1-5	TGCAGCGTTGATAGGGGGGAGGAGAGTCAGCCCCAGCATTTT	CSVDRGEESQPQHF
TRBV9	NA	NA	TRBJ2-4	TGTGCCAGCAGCCCCAGCCCCAGGGGACGGAACATTCAGTACTTC	CASSPSPRGRNIQYF
TRBV7-6	TRBD2	NA	TRBJ2-1	TGTGCCAGCAGCTTAGGGACTAGCCGGGGACATAGTGAGCAGTTCTTC	CASSLGTSRGHSEQFF
TRBV18	NA	NA	TRBJ2-5	TGTGCCAGCTCACCACCGGTTCCGGGAATCAGGGAGACCCAGTACTTC	CASSPPVPGIRETQYF
TRBV28	NA	few	TRBJ1-2	TGTGCCAGCAGTTTTTCCAGCCCTAACTATGGCTACACCTTC	CASSFSSPNYGYTF
TRBV11-2	TRBD1	once	TRBJ2-7	TGTGCCAGCAGCACCCTGGGACAGGGGTACGAGCAGTACTTC	CASSTLGQGYEQYF